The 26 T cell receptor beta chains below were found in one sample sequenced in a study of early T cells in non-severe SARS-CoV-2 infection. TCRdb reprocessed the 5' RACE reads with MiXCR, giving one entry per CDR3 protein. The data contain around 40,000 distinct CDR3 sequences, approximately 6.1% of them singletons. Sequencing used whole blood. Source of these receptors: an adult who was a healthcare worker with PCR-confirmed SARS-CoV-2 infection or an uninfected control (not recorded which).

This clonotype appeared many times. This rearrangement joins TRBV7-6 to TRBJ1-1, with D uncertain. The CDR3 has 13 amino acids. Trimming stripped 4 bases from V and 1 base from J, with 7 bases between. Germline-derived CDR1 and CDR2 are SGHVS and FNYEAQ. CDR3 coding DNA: TGTGCCAGCAGCTGGTCACCGAACACTGAAGCTTTCTTT. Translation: CASSWSPNTEAFF.

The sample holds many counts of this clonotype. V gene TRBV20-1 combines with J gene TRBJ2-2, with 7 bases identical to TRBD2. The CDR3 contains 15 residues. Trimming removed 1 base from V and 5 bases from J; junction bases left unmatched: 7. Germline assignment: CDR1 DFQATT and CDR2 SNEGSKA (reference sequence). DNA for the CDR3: TGCAGTGCTAGAGCGGGGGGACGGTTTACCGGGGAGCTGTTTTTT. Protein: CSARAGGRFTGELFF.

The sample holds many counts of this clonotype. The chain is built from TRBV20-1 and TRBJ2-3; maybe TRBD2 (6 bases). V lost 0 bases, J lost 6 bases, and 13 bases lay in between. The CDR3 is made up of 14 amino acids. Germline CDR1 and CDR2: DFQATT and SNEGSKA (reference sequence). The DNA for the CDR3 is TGCAGTGCTAGAGATTGGGAGGCCAGGGATACGCAGTATTTT. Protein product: CSARDWEARDTQYF.

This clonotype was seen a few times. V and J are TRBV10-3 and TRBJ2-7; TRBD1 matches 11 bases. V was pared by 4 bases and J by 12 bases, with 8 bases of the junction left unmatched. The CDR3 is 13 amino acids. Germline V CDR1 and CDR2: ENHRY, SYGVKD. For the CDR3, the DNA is TGTGCCATCAGTGGGGGACAGGGGGTAGAGTCGTACTTC. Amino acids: CAISGGQGVESYF.

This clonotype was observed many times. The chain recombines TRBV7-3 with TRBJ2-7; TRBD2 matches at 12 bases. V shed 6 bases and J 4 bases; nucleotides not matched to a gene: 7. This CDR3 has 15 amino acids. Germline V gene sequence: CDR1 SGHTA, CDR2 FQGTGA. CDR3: CASSVSGLAGYEQYF. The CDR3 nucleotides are TGTGCCAGCAGTGTCTCCGGACTAGCGGGATACGAGCAGTACTTC.

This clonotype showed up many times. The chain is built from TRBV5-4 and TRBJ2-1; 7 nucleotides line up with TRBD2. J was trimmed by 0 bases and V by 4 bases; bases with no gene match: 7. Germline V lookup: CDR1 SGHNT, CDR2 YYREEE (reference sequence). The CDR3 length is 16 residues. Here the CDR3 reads CASSQARDYSYNEQFF. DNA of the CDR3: TGTGCCAGCAGCCAAGCTCGGGACTACTCCTACAATGAGCAGTTCTTC.

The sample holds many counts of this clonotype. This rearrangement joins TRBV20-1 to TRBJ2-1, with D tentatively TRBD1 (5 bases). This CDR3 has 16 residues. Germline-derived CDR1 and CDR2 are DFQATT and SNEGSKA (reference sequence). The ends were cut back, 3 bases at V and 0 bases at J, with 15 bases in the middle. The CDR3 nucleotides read TGCAGTGCTAGCCACACTTTGGGGCTCTCCTACAATGAGCAGTTCTTC. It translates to CSASHTLGLSYNEQFF.

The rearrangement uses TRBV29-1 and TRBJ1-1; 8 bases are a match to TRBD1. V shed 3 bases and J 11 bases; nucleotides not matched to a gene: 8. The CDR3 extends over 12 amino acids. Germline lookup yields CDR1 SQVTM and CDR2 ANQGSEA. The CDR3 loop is CSVDLATGEAFF. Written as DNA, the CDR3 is TGCAGCGTTGATTTAGCGACAGGGGAGGCTTTCTTT. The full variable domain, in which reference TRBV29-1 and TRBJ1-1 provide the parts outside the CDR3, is SAVISQKPSRDICQRGTSLTIQCQVDSQVTMMFWYRQQPGQSLTLIATANQGSEATYESGFVIDKFPISRPNLTFSTLTVSNMSPEDSSIYLCSVDLATGEAFFGQGTRLTVV.

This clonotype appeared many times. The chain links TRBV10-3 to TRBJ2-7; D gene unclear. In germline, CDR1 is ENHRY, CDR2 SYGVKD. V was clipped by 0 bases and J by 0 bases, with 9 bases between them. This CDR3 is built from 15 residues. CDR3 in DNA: TGTGCCATCAGTGAGTCGGGTCCCCCCTCCTACGAGCAGTACTTC. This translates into CAISESGPPSYEQYF.

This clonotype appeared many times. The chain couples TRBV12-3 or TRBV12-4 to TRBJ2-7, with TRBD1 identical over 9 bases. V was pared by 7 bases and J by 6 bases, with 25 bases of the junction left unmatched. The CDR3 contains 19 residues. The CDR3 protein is CASTLRRTGAILSTGEQYF. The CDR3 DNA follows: TGTGCCAGCACACTCAGGAGGACAGGGGCGATCCTGAGTACTGGCGAGCAGTACTTC.

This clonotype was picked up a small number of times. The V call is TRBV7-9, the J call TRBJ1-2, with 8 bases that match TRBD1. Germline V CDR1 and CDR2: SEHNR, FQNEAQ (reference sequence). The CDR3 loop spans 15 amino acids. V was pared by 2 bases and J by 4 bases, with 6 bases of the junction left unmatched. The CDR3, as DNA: TGTGCCAGCAGCTTAACCACCGGGACAGGCTATGGCTACACCTTC. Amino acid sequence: CASSLTTGTGYGYTF.

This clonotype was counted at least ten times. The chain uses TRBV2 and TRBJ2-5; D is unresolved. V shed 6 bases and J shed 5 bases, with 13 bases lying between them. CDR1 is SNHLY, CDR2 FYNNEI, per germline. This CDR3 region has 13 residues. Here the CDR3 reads CASRPTDSETQYF. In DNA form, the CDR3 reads TGTGCCAGCAGACCTACAGATTCGGAGACCCAGTACTTC.

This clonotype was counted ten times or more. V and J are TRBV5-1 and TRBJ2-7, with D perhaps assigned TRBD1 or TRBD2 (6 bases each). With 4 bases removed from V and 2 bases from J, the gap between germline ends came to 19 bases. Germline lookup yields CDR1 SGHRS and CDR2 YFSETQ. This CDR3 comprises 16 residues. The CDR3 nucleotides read TGCGCCAGCAGCCTGACTGGACAGCAGCGGGCCTACGAGCAGTACTTC. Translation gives CASSLTGQQRAYEQYF.

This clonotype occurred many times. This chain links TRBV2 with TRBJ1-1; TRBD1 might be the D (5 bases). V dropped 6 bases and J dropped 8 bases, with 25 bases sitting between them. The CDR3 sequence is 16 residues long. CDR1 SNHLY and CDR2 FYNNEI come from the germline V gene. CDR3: CASRETPGLTYQEAFF. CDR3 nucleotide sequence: TGTGCCAGCAGAGAGACCCCGGGACTTACCTACCAAGAAGCTTTCTTT. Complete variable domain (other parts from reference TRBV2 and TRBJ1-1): EPEVTQTPSHQVTQMGQEVILRCVPISNHLYFYWYRQILGQKVEFLVSFYNNEISEKSEIFDDQFSVERPDGSNFTLKIRSTKLEDSAMYFCASRETPGLTYQEAFFGQGTRLTVV.

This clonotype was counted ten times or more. CDR3 bases: TGTGCCAGCAGCTTAGGCGGAAACTACAATGAGCAGTTCTTC. Its translation is CASSLGGNYNEQFF. The rearrangement joins TRBV7-3 to TRBJ2-1; D call uncertain. V was cut by 2 bases and J by 3 bases, with 8 bases left in between. Germline V lookup: CDR1 SGHTA, CDR2 FQGTGA. The CDR3 is 14 amino acids.

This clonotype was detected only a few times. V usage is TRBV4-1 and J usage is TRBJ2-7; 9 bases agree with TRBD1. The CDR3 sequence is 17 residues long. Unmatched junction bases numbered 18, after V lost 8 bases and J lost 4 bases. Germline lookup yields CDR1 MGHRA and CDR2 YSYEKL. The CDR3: CASSTQGQGLRAYEQYF. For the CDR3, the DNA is TGCGCCAGCTCCACTCAGGGACAGGGCTTGCGGGCGTACGAGCAGTACTTC.

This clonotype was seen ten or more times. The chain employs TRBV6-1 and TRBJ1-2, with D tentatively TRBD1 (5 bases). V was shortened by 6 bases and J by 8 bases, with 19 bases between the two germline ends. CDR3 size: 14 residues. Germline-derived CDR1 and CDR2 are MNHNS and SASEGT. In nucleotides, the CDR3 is TGTGCCAGCAGAACCGGTGGGGACGCATGGGGCTACACCTTC. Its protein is CASRTGGDAWGYTF.

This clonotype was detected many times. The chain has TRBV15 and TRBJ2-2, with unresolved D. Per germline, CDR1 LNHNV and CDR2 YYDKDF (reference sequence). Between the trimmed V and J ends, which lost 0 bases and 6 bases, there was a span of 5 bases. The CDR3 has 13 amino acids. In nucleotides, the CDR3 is TGTGCCACCAGCAGAGATTACGCCGGGGAGCTGTTTTTT. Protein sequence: CATSRDYAGELFF.

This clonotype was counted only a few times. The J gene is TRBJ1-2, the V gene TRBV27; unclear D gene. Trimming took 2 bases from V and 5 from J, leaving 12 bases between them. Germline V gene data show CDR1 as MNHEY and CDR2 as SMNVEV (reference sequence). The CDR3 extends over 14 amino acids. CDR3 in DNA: TGTGCCAGCAGTTTACGGGCGGATCCATATGGCTACACCTTC. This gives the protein CASSLRADPYGYTF.

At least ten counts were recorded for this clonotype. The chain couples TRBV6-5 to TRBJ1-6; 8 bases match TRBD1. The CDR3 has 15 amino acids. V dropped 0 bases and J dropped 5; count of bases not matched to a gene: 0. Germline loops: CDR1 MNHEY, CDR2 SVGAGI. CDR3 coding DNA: TGTGCCAGCAGTTACTCGACAGGGGATAATTCACCCCTCCACTTT. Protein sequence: CASSYSTGDNSPLHF.

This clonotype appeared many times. For the CDR3, the DNA is TGTGCCTGGAGTCCGAAAGTAGGTCAGCCCCAGCATTTT. Protein: CAWSPKVGQPQHF. The gene calls are TRBV30 and TRBJ1-5, with D unresolved. V was pared by 2 bases and J by 6 bases, with 11 bases between. In germline, CDR1 is GTSNPN, CDR2 SVGIG (reference sequence). This CDR3 is 13 amino acids long.

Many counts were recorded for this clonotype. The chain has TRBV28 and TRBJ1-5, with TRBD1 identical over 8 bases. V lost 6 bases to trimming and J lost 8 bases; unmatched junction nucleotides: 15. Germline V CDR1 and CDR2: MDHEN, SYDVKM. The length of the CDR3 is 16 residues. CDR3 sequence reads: CASRLGGTGHIEPQHF. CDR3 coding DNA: TGTGCCAGCAGGTTAGGTGGGACAGGTCATATTGAGCCCCAGCATTTT.

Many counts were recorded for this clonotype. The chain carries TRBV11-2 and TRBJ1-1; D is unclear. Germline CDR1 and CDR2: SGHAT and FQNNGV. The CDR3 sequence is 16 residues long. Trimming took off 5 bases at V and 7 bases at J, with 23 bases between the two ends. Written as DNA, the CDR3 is TGTGCCAGCAGCAACGGAAGAGAACGAAGGCAGGATGAAGCTTTCTTT. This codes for CASSNGRERRQDEAFF.

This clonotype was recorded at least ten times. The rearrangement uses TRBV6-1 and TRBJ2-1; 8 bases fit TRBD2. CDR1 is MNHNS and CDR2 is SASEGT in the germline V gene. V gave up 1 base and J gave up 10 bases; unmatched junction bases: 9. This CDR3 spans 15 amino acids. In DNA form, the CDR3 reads TGTGCCAGCAGTGAAGAGACGGGGGGGCCCTCCGAGCAGTTCTTC. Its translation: CASSEETGGPSEQFF.

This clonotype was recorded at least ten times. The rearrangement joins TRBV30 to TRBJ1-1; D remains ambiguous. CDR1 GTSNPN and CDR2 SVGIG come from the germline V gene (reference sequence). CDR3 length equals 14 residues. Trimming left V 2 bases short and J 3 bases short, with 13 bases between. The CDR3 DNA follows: TGTGCCTGGAGTAGTTTATGGTTAGACACTGAAGCTTTCTTT. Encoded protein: CAWSSLWLDTEAFF.

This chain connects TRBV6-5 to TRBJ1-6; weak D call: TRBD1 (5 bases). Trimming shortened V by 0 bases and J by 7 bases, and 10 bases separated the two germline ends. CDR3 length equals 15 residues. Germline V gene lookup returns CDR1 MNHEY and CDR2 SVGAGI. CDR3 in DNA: TGTGCCAGCAGTTACTCGAGCAGGGCAAATTCACCCCTCCACTTT. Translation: CASSYSSRANSPLHF.